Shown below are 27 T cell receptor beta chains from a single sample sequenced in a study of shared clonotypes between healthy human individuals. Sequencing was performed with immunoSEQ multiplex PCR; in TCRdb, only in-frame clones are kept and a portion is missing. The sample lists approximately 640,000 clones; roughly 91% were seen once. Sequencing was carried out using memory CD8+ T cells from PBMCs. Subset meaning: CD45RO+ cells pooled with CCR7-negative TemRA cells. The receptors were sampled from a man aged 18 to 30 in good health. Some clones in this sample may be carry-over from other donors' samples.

Here the CDR3 reads CASSLDGLAPFRGEQYF. CDR3 DNA: TGTGCCAGCAGCTTGGATGGCCTGGCTCCTTTCAGGGGTGAGCAGTACTTC. This chain joins TRBV5-5 and TRBJ2-7; perhaps TRBD1 as D (6 bases). This CDR3 is 17 amino acids long. Trimming pared 0 bases from V and 7 bases from J, leaving 23 bases between. In germline, CDR1 is SGHKS, CDR2 YYEKEE (reference sequence).

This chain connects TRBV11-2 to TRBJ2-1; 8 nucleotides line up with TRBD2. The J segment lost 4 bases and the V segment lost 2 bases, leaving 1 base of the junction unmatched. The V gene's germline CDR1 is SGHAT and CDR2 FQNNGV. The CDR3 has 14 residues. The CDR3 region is CASSLTGGYNEQFF. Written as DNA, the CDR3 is TGTGCCAGCAGCTTAACGGGGGGGTACAATGAGCAGTTCTTC. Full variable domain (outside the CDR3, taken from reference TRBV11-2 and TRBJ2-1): EAGVAQSPRYKIIEKRQSVAFWCNPISGHATLYWYQQILGQGPKLLIQFQNNGVVDDSQLPKDRFSAERLKGVDSTLKIQPAKLEDSAVYLCASSLTGGYNEQFFGPGTRLTVL.

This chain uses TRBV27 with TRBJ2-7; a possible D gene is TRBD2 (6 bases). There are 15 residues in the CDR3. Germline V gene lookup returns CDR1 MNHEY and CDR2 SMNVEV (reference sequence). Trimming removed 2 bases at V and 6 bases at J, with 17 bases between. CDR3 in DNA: TGTGCCAGCAGTTTAGGACTACCCACCGTAGGCGAGCAGTACTTC. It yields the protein CASSLGLPTVGEQYF.

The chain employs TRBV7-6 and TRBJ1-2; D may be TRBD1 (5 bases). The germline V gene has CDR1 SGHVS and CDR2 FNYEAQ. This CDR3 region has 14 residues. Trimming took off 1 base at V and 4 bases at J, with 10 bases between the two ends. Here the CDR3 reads CASSLDGGAYGYTF. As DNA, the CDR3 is TGTGCCAGCAGCTTAGATGGAGGGGCCTATGGCTACACCTTC.

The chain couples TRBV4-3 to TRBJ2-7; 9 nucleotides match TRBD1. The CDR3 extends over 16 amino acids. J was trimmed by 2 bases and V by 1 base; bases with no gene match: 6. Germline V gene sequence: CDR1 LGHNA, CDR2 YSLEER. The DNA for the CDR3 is TGCGCCAGCAGCCAAGGACAGGGGGGAGTCCCCTACGAGCAGTACTTC. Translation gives CASSQGQGGVPYEQYF.

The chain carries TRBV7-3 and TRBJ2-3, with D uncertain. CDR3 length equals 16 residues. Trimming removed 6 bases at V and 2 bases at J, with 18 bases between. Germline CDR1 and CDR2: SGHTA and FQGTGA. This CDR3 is CASSYVGRSPTDTQYF. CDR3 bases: TGTGCCAGCAGTTACGTCGGAAGGAGTCCCACAGATACGCAGTATTTT. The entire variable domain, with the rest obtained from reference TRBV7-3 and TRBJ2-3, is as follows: GAGVSQTPSNKVTEKGKYVELRCDPISGHTALYWYRQSLGQGPEFLIYFQGTGAADDSGLPNDRFFAVRPEGSVSTLKIQRTERGDSAVYLCASSYVGRSPTDTQYFGPGTRLTVL.

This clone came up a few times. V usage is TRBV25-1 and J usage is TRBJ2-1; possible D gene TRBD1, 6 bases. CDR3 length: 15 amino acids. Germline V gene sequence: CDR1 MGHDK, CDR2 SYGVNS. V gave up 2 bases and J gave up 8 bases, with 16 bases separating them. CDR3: CASSEGAGVGHEQFF. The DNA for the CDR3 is TGTGCCAGCAGTGAAGGGGCAGGGGTGGGCCATGAGCAGTTCTTC.

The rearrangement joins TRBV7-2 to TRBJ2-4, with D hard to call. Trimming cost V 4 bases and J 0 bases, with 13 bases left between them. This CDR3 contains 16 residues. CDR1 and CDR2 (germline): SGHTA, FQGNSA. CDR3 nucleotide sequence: TGTGCCAGCAGCTCCGAGGTTTCGGAAGCCAAAAACATTCAGTACTTC. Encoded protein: CASSSEVSEAKNIQYF.

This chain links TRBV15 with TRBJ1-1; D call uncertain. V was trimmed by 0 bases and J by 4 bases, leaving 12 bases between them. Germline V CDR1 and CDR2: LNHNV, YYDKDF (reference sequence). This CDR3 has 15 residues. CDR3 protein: CATSRDRGPGTEAFF. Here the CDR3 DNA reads TGTGCCACCAGCAGAGATCGAGGGCCAGGCACTGAAGCTTTCTTT.

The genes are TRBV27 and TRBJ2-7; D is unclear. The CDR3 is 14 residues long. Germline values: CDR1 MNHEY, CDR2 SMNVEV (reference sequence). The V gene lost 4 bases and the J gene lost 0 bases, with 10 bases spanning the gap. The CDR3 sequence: CASSSTESSYEQYF. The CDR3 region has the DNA TGTGCCAGCAGTTCCACAGAAAGCTCCTACGAGCAGTACTTC.

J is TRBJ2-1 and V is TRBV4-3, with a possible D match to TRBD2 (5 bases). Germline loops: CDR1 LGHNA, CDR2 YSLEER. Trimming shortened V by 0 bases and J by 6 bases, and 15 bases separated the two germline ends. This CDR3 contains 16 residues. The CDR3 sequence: CASSQDGWGVGNEQFF. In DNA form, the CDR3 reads TGCGCCAGCAGCCAAGATGGGTGGGGAGTCGGCAATGAGCAGTTCTTC.

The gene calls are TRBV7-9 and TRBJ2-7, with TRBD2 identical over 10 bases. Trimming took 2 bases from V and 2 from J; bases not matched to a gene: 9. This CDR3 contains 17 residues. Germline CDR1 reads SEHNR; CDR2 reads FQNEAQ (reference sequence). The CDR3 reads CASSLPPAGGPPYEQYF. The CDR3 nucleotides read TGTGCCAGCAGCTTACCCCCAGCGGGAGGGCCCCCCTACGAGCAGTACTTC.

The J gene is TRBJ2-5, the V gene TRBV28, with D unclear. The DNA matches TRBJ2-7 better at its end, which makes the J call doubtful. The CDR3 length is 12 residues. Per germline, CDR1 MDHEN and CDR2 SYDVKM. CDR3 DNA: TGTGCCAGCAGTTCGTCCTACTACGAGCAGTACTTC. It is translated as CASSSSYYEQYF.

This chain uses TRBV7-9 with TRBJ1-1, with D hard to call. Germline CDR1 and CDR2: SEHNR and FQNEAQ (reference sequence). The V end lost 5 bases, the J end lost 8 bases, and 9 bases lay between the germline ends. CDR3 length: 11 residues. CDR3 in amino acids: CASSHTGEAFF. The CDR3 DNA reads TGTGCCAGCAGCCACACCGGCGAAGCTTTCTTT.

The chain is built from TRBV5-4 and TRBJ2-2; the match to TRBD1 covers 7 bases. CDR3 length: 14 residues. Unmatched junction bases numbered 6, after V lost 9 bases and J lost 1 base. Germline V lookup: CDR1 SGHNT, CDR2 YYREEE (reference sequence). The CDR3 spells CATIGQENTGELFF. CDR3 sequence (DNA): TGTGCCACCATAGGACAGGAGAACACCGGGGAGCTGTTTTTT.

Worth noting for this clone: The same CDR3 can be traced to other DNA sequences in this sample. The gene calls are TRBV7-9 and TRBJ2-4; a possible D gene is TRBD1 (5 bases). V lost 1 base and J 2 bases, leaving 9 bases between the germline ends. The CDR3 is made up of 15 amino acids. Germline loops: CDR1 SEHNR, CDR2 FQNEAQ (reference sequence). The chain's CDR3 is CASSLVRGTKNIQYF. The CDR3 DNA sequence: TGTGCCAGCAGCTTAGTAAGGGGTACCAAAAACATTCAGTACTTC.

CDR3 protein: CASNGGLGDQPQHF. For the CDR3, the DNA is TGTGCCAGCAACGGGGGTCTGGGGGATCAGCCCCAGCATTTT. The chain uses TRBV28 and TRBJ1-5; the D gene is possibly TRBD1 (5 bases). Germline V gives CDR1 MDHEN, CDR2 SYDVKM. The CDR3 has 14 residues. Trimming took 7 bases from V and 5 from J, leaving 15 bases between them.

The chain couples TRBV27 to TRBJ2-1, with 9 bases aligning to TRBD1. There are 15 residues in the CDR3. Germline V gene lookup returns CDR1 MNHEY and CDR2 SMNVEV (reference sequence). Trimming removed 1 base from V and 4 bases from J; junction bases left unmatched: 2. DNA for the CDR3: TGTGCCAGCAGTTTATTCGGGACAGGGTACAATGAGCAGTTCTTC. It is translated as CASSLFGTGYNEQFF.

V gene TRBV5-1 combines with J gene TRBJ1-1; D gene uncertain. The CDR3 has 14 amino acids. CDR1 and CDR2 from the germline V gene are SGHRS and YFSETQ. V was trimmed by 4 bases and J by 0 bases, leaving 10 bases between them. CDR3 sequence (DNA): TGCGCCAGCAGCACGGATCTTGTGAACACTGAAGCTTTCTTT. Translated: CASSTDLVNTEAFF.

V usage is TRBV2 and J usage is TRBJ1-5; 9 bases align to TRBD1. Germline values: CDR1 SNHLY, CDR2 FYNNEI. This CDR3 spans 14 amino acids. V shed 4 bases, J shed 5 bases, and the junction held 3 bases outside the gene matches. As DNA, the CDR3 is TGTGCCAGCAGTGCGGGACAGGGTTATCAGCCCCAGCATTTT. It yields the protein CASSAGQGYQPQHF.

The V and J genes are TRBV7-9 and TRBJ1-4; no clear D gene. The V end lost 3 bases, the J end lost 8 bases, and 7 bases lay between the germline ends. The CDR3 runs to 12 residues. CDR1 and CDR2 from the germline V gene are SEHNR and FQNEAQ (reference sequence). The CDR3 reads CASSFGEEKLFF. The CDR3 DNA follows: TGTGCCAGCAGCTTCGGCGAGGAAAAACTGTTTTTT.

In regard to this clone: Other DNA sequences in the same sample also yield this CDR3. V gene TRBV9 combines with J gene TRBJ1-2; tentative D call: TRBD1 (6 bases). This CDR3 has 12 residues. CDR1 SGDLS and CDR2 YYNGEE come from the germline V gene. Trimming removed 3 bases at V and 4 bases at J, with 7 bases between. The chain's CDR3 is CASSGGGYGYTF. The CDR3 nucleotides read TGTGCCAGCAGCGGAGGGGGCTATGGCTACACCTTC.

The CDR3 nucleotides read TGTGCCAGCAGCTCGGACACCGCAGCCGAGCAGTACTTC. This encodes CASSSDTAAEQYF. This rearrangement joins TRBV7-9 to TRBJ2-7; possibly TRBD1 for D (5 bases). Looked up from germline, CDR1 is SEHNR and CDR2 is FQNEAQ (reference sequence). The CDR3 sequence is 13 residues long. Trimming cost V 4 bases and J 6 bases, with 13 bases left between them.

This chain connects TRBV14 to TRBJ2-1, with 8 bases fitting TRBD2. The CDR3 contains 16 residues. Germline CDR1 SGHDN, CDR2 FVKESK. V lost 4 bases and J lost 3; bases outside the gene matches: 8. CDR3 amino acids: CASSLPGLGHYNEQFF. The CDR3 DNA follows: TGTGCCAGCAGCCTCCCGGGACTAGGCCACTACAATGAGCAGTTCTTC.

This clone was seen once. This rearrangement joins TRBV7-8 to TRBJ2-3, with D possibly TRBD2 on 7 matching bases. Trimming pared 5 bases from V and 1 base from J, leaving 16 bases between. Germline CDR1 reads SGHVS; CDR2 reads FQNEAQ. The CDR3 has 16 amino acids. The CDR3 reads CASSPRGAVGTDTQYF. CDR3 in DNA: TGTGCCAGCAGCCCCCGGGGGGCAGTGGGCACAGATACGCAGTATTTT.

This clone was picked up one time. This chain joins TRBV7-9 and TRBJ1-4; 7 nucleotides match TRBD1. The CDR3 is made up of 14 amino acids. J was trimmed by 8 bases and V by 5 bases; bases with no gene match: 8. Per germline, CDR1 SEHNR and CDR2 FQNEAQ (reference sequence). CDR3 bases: TGTGCCAGCAGCCCGACAGGGCTAGGCGAAAAACTGTTTTTT. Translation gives CASSPTGLGEKLFF.

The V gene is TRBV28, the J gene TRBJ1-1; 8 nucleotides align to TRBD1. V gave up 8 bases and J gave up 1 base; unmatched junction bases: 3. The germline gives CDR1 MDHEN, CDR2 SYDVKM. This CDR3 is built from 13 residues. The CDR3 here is CASYDRGNTEAFF. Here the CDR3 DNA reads TGTGCCAGCTACGACAGGGGGAACACTGAAGCTTTCTTT. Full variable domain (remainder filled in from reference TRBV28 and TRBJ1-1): DVKVTQSSRYLVKRTGEKVFLECVQDMDHENMFWYRQDPGLGLRLIYFSYDVKMKEKGDIPEGYSVSREKKERFSLILESASTNQTSMYLCASYDRGNTEAFFGQGTRLTVV.